Reported below is one T cell receptor beta chain. The CDR3 consists of 16 residues. J was trimmed by 2 bases and V by 3 bases; bases with no gene match: 6. The germline V gene encodes CDR1 KGHDR and CDR2 SFDVKD. This entry is derived from a study of blood T cell repertoires in COVID-19. Assay used: immunoSEQ multiplex PCR; TCRdb lists only in-frame clones, some missing. The sample records about 150,000 clones, just over 85% being singletons. Material: PBMCs or T cells enriched from blood (not recorded which). This sequence was found in a man aged 50-60 years who had recovered from COVID-19. The rearrangement links TRBV24-1 to TRBJ2-3; 8 bases map to TRBD1. The CDR3: CATSDPDRGDTDTQYF. The DNA of the CDR3 is TGTGCCACCAGTGATCCCGACAGGGGAGACACAGATACGCAGTATTTT.